Each of the 23 T cell receptor beta chains below was sequenced from the same sample in a study of graft-versus-host responses after intestinal transplantation. Only in-frame clones appear in the TCRdb table, and some are missing; sequencing was by immunoSEQ multiplex PCR. The sample lists about 99,000 clones; approximately 90% were seen once. Their antigens are not known. The sequences come from unstimulated CD8+ T cells sorted from spleen or lymph node cells, collected before transplant. The receptors stem from a human donor who was the organ donor for an intestinal transplant.

The V call is TRBV6-1, the J call TRBJ1-4; TRBD1 might be the D (5 bases). From germline, CDR1 is MNHNS and CDR2 SASEGT. Trimming stripped 2 bases from V and 8 bases from J, with 12 bases between. This CDR3 has 14 amino acids. CDR3 sequence (DNA): TGTGCCAGCAGTGAATGGGGTGGGGGGGAAAAACTGTTTTTT. This encodes CASSEWGGGEKLFF.

The chain combines TRBV10-2 with TRBJ2-3; 7 nucleotides match TRBD2. The CDR3 is 13 amino acids. Germline V gene sequence: CDR1 WSHSY, CDR2 SAAADI. V trimming: 6 bases; J trimming: 1 base; junction bases outside the gene matches: 1. CDR3 nucleotides: TGCGCCAGCAGCGCGGGAGGCACAGATACGCAGTATTTT. Its translation is CASSAGGTDTQYF.

The genes are TRBV10-3 and TRBJ2-2; TRBD2 matches 15 bases. There are 18 residues in the CDR3. The germline CDR1 and CDR2 sequences are ENHRY and SYGVKD. V was clipped by 3 bases and J by 7 bases; unmatched bases: 9. The CDR3 reads CAISDRTSGGASHGELFF. Written as DNA, the CDR3 is TGTGCCATCAGTGATCGGACTAGCGGGGGGGCCTCGCACGGGGAGCTGTTTTTT.

This rearrangement joins TRBV7-2 to TRBJ2-1; D is possibly TRBD1 (6 bases). Germline loops: CDR1 SGHTA, CDR2 FQGNSA. V was pared by 1 base and J by 4 bases, with 17 bases between. This CDR3 has 17 amino acids. As DNA, the CDR3 is TGTGCCAGCAGCTTAGAATGGCGGACAGCAGTTTACAATGAGCAGTTCTTC. Translation gives CASSLEWRTAVYNEQFF.

Regarding this clone: The germline gene is not matched at one end of the junction; a read error may be the cause. The genes are TRBV7-7 and TRBJ1-1; weak D call: TRBD1 (5 bases). The CDR3 is 13 amino acids. In germline, CDR1 is SSHAT, CDR2 FNYEAQ (reference sequence). CDR3 nucleotides: TGTGCTAGCAGCCGACACACAGGTTCTGAAGCTTTCTTT. Translated: CASSRHTGSEAFF.

V usage is TRBV14 and J usage is TRBJ2-7; 7 bases are shared with TRBD2. Germline CDR1 reads SGHDN; CDR2 reads FVKESK. The CDR3 totals 16 residues. The ends lost 3 bases at V and 3 bases at J; junction bases unmatched: 11. CDR3 loop: CASSHISVAGDYEQYF. The CDR3 DNA reads as TGTGCCAGCAGCCACATATCGGTTGCGGGAGACTACGAGCAGTACTTC.

This clone was observed a few times. J is TRBJ1-1 and V is TRBV5-4; D is perhaps TRBD1 (6 bases). V was pared by 2 bases and J by 6 bases, with 11 bases between. Germline CDR1 is SGHNT and CDR2 is YYREEE (reference sequence). The CDR3 is made up of 13 amino acids. For the CDR3, the DNA is TGTGCCAGCAGCTTAGGGGGTAGCGCTGAAGCTTTCTTT. Its protein is CASSLGGSAEAFF.

V gene TRBV7-9 combines with J gene TRBJ2-1; TRBD1 agrees at 10 bases. Germline V gives CDR1 SEHNR, CDR2 FQNEAQ (reference sequence). The V and J ends lost 4 bases and 8 bases, in that order; junction bases with no gene match: 8. This CDR3 is built from 15 residues. CDR3 nucleotide sequence: TGTGCCAGCAGCTCATCGGGACAGGGGAACGATGAGCAGTTCTTC. Protein product: CASSSSGQGNDEQFF.

This clone has just a few counts. The chain links TRBV30 to TRBJ1-5, with D perhaps TRBD1 (6 bases). The CDR3 contains 13 residues. The germline gives CDR1 GTSNPN, CDR2 SVGIG (reference sequence). V lost 2 bases and J lost 7, with 12 bases in between. This chain's CDR3 is CAWSPTGSQPQHF. For the CDR3, the DNA is TGTGCCTGGAGTCCTACAGGGTCGCAGCCCCAGCATTTT.

This rearrangement joins TRBV11-2 to TRBJ2-3; D may be TRBD2 (6 bases). This CDR3 has 17 amino acids. CDR1 and CDR2 from the germline V gene are SGHAT and FQNNGV. Trimming stripped 1 base from V and 1 base from J, with 15 bases between. The chain's CDR3 is CASSLAFGGAGTDTQYF. The CDR3 DNA reads as TGTGCCAGCAGCTTAGCCTTTGGAGGGGCGGGCACAGATACGCAGTATTTT.

This rearrangement joins TRBV7-9 to TRBJ2-7; TRBD2 agrees at 7 bases. Germline CDR1 and CDR2: SEHNR and FQNEAQ (reference sequence). V lost 5 bases and J lost 6; bases outside the gene matches: 4. CDR3 length equals 12 residues. The DNA for the CDR3 is TGTGCCAGCAGCACACTAGCGTTCGAGCAGTACTTC. Protein product: CASSTLAFEQYF.

The genes are TRBV7-8 and TRBJ2-7; tentative D call: TRBD2 (5 bases). CDR1 and CDR2 from the germline V gene are SGHVS and FQNEAQ. This CDR3 comprises 14 residues. With 6 bases removed from V and 0 bases from J, the gap between germline ends came to 12 bases. CDR3 nucleotide sequence: TGTGCCAGCAGGGATGACTATAGCTCCTACGAGCAGTACTTC. This codes for CASRDDYSSYEQYF. Full variable domain (outside the CDR3, taken from reference TRBV7-8 and TRBJ2-7): GAGVSQSPRYKVAKRGQDVALRCDPISGHVSLFWYQQALGQGPEFLTYFQNEAQLDKSGLPSDRFFAERPEGSVSTLKIQRTQQEDSAVYLCASRDDYSSYEQYFGPGTRLTVT.

V usage is TRBV30 and J usage is TRBJ2-1, with TRBD2 matching 10 bases. The CDR3 runs 13 residues. Germline V gene sequence: CDR1 GTSNPN, CDR2 SVGIG (reference sequence). After removal of 5 bases from V and 9 bases from J, the junction contained 7 bases not matched to a gene. DNA of the CDR3: TGTGCCTGGTCTCTAGCGGGAGCAGGTGAGCAGTTCTTC. The encoded protein is CAWSLAGAGEQFF.

This chain links TRBV2 with TRBJ1-3; 8 bases align to TRBD1. The junction had 10 bases not matched to a gene; V was cut back by 6 bases and J by 3 bases. Germline assignment: CDR1 SNHLY and CDR2 FYNNEI. The CDR3 is 16 residues long. DNA for the CDR3: TGTGCCAGCAGAATAAGGGACAGGTCCGGTGGAAACACCATATATTTT. Amino acids: CASRIRDRSGGNTIYF.

V usage is TRBV10-3 and J usage is TRBJ2-3; D might be TRBD2 (6 bases). V was trimmed by 8 bases and J by 2 bases, leaving 11 bases between them. This CDR3 comprises 13 residues. Germline V gene data show CDR1 as ENHRY and CDR2 as SYGVKD. The CDR3 is CAIGPGDTDTQYF. CDR3 in DNA: TGTGCCATCGGCCCGGGGGACACAGATACGCAGTATTTT.

The V gene is TRBV2, the J gene TRBJ2-1; no firm D call. CDR3 length: 15 residues. CDR1 SNHLY and CDR2 FYNNEI come from the germline V gene. The germline V and J ends were trimmed by 0 bases and 7 bases, with 13 bases remaining between them. CDR3 DNA sequence: TGTGCCAGCAGTGAAGCCAAACAGAATTGGAATGAGCAGTTCTTC. Encoded protein: CASSEAKQNWNEQFF.

The CDR3 coding sequence is TGTGCCAGCAGTGAAGCACTCTCTGGCTACACCTTC. Translated, it gives CASSEALSGYTF. V and J are TRBV6-1 and TRBJ1-2; D unclear. V lost 0 bases, J lost 7 bases, and 6 bases lay in between. The CDR3 length is 12 residues. Germline CDR1 MNHNS, CDR2 SASEGT.

This chain joins TRBV6-6 and TRBJ2-1; TRBD2 matches at 15 bases. The trim removed 4 bases at V and 9 bases at J, leaving 4 bases unmatched. Germline loops: CDR1 MNHNY, CDR2 SVGAGI (reference sequence). The CDR3 contains 15 residues. CDR3 sequence: CASSFGTSGGSEQFF. CDR3 sequence (DNA): TGTGCCAGCAGTTTCGGGACTAGCGGGGGGAGTGAGCAGTTCTTC.

V is TRBV27 and J is TRBJ2-7; no definite D call. CDR3 length: 14 residues. V lost 2 bases to trimming and J lost 6 bases, with 14 bases between them. Germline V CDR1 and CDR2: MNHEY, SMNVEV (reference sequence). The CDR3 loop reads CASSLGQTGFEQYF. CDR3 sequence (DNA): TGTGCCAGCAGTTTAGGCCAGACTGGTTTCGAGCAGTACTTC.

In DNA, the CDR3 is TGTGCCAGCAGCCCCCCGGGACAGTCGTTTGGCTATGGCTACACCTTC. Translating gives CASSPPGQSFGYGYTF. The chain joins TRBV5-6 to TRBJ1-2; 7 nucleotides line up with TRBD1. J lost 4 bases, V lost 4 bases, and 13 bases had no gene match. The CDR3 is 16 amino acids. Per germline, CDR1 SGHDT and CDR2 YYEEEE.

The chain recombines TRBV28 with TRBJ1-1, with D possibly matching TRBD1 (5 bases). The CDR3 consists of 12 residues. Germline assignment: CDR1 MDHEN and CDR2 SYDVKM. The ends were cut back, 5 bases at V and 1 base at J, with 5 bases in the middle. CDR3 in amino acids: CASSQGNTEAFF. The CDR3 DNA follows: TGTGCCAGCAGTCAGGGGAACACTGAAGCTTTCTTT.

This clone has a handful of counts. CDR3 sequence (DNA): TGTGCCAGCAGCTTAGCAGGGGCAGGGGAGCAGTACTTC. It is translated as CASSLAGAGEQYF. The chain joins TRBV7-6 to TRBJ2-7, with D possibly TRBD1 on 5 matching bases. V was shortened by 0 bases and J by 7 bases, with 10 bases between the two germline ends. CDR3 size: 13 residues. Germline assignment: CDR1 SGHVS and CDR2 FNYEAQ.

This chain connects TRBV25-1 to TRBJ1-2; the match to TRBD1 covers 8 bases. Germline V lookup: CDR1 MGHDK, CDR2 SYGVNS. Germline trimming cut 4 bases from V and 3 bases from J; bases unmatched to any gene: 10. CDR3 length: 16 residues. CDR3 nucleotides: TGTGCCAGCAGTGCAAGTCCAGGGACAGGCGACTATGGCTACACCTTC. This encodes CASSASPGTGDYGYTF.